These 9 T cell receptor beta chains were sequenced from one sample in a study of blood T cell repertoires in COVID-19. Assay: immunoSEQ multiplex PCR; the TCRdb copy retains only in-frame clones and omits some. Of about 80,000 clones listed, approximately 76% are singletons. The sample comprised peripheral blood. The receptors stem from a man aged 65-85 years with active or convalescent COVID-19.

This chain links TRBV7-9 with TRBJ1-6, with TRBD1 as a possible D gene (6 bases). With 5 bases removed from V and 3 bases from J, the gap between germline ends came to 8 bases. Germline V gives CDR1 SEHNR, CDR2 FQNEAQ (reference sequence). This CDR3 spans 14 amino acids. In DNA, the CDR3 is TGTGCCAGCAGCGGACAGAACTATAATTCACCCCTCCACTTT. Its protein is CASSGQNYNSPLHF. The full variable domain, its missing parts supplied by reference TRBV7-9 and TRBJ1-6, is DTGVSQNPRHKITKRGQNVTFRCDPISEHNRLYWYRQTLGQGPEFLTYFQNEAQLEKSRLLSDRFSAERPKGSFSTLEIQRTEQGDSAMYLCASSGQNYNSPLHFGNGTRLTVT.

V usage is TRBV18 and J usage is TRBJ1-1; the D gene is possibly TRBD1 (5 bases). CDR1 is KGHSH and CDR2 is LQKENI in the germline V gene. The CDR3 consists of 14 residues. Trimming took 6 bases from V and 1 from J, leaving 12 bases between them. CDR3 sequence (DNA): TGTGCCAGCTCGATCGAAACAGGGAACACTGAAGCTTTCTTT. Translated: CASSIETGNTEAFF.

The CDR3 DNA sequence: TGTGCCAGCAGCTACGGGGGGAGCTCCTACAATGAGCAGTTCTTC. Amino acid sequence: CASSYGGSSYNEQFF. The chain joins TRBV11-2 to TRBJ2-1, with 7 bases that match TRBD2. Unmatched junction bases numbered 3, after V lost 4 bases and J lost 0 bases. From germline, CDR1 is SGHAT and CDR2 FQNNGV. This CDR3 has 15 residues.

The rearrangement uses TRBV6-5 and TRBJ2-4, with TRBD1 identical over 7 bases. Germline CDR1 is MNHEY and CDR2 is SVGAGI. The CDR3 runs to 16 residues. J lost 0 bases, V lost 0 bases, and 2 bases had no gene match. The CDR3 bases are TGTGCCAGCAGTTACTCGACAGGGCTAGCCAAAAACATTCAGTACTTC. It is translated as CASSYSTGLAKNIQYF.

The chain recombines TRBV10-2 with TRBJ1-2, with 12 positions matching TRBD1. This CDR3 is built from 15 residues. Trimming removed 7 bases from V and 6 bases from J; junction bases left unmatched: 9. Per the germline V gene, CDR1 is WSHSY and CDR2 is SAAADI. As DNA, the CDR3 is TGCGCCAGCAAACTAGTCGGGACAGGGGGCGATGGCTACACCTTC. This gives the protein CASKLVGTGGDGYTF.

The chain recombines TRBV4-1 with TRBJ1-6; no definite D call. The CDR3 totals 14 residues. V was pared by 6 bases and J by 0 bases, with 6 bases between. Germline V gene lookup returns CDR1 MGHRA and CDR2 YSYEKL. This chain's CDR3 is CASSPNSYNSPLHF. CDR3 DNA sequence: TGCGCCAGCAGTCCTAACTCCTATAATTCACCCCTCCACTTT.

The gene calls are TRBV2 and TRBJ1-2, with a weak D call TRBD1 (5 bases). Germline V lookup: CDR1 SNHLY, CDR2 FYNNEI. The length of the CDR3 is 14 residues. V shed 6 bases and J shed 0 bases, with 11 bases lying between them. The CDR3 DNA reads as TGTGCCAGCAGGAACAGGTTAACTAACTATGGCTACACCTTC. Protein: CASRNRLTNYGYTF.

V gene TRBV11-2 combines with J gene TRBJ2-3; D is possibly TRBD1 (7 bases). CDR1 is SGHAT and CDR2 is FQNNGV in the germline V gene. V was clipped by 2 bases and J by 2 bases, with 14 bases between them. This CDR3 is built from 16 residues. CDR3 residues: CASSLLAGTVTDTQYF. Here the CDR3 DNA reads TGTGCCAGCAGCTTACTGGCGGGGACAGTCACAGATACGCAGTATTTT.

The gene calls are TRBV5-1 and TRBJ2-3; D unresolved. With 2 bases removed from V and 1 base from J, the gap between germline ends came to 11 bases. Germline CDR1 reads SGHRS; CDR2 reads YFSETQ. The CDR3 consists of 15 residues. The CDR3 protein is CASSLRGMGTDTQYF. CDR3 coding DNA: TGCGCCAGCAGCTTAAGAGGAATGGGCACAGATACGCAGTATTTT.